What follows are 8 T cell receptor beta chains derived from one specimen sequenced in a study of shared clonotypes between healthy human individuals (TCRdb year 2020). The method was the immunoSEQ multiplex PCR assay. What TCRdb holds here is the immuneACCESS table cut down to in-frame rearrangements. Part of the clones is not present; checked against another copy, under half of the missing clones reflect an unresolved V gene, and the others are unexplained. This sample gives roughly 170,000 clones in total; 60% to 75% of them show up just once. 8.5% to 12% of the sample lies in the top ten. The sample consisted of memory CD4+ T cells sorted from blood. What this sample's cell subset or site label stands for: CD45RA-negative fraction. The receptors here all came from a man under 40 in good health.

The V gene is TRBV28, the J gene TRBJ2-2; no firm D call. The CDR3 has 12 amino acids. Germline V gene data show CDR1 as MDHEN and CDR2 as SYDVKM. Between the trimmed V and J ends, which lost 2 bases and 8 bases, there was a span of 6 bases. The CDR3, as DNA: TGTGCCAGCAGTTTAATTGGTGGGGAGCTGTTTTTT. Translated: CASSLIGGELFF. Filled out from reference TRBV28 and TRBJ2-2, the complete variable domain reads DVKVTQSSRYLVKRTGEKVFLECVQDMDHENMFWYRQDPGLGLRLIYFSYDVKMKEKGDIPEGYSVSREKKERFSLILESASTNQTSMYLCASSLIGGELFFGEGSRLTVL.

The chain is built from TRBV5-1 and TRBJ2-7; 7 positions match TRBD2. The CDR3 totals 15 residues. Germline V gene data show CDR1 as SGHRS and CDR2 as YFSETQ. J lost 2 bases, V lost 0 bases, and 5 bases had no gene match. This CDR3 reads CASSLGAGPTYEQYF. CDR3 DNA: TGCGCCAGCAGCTTGGGAGCGGGACCCACCTACGAGCAGTACTTC.

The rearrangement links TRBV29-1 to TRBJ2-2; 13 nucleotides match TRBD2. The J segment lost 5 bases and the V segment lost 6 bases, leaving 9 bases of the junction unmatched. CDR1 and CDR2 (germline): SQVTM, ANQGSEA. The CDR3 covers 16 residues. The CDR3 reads CSVGTSGAQGTGELFF. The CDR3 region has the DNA TGCAGCGTGGGGACTAGCGGGGCTCAAGGGACCGGGGAGCTGTTTTTT.

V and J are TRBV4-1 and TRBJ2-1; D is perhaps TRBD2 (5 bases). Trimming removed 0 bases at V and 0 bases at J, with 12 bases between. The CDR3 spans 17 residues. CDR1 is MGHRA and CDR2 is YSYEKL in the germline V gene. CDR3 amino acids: CASSQDTPGSSYNEQFF. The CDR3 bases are TGCGCCAGCAGCCAAGATACGCCGGGAAGCTCCTACAATGAGCAGTTCTTC.

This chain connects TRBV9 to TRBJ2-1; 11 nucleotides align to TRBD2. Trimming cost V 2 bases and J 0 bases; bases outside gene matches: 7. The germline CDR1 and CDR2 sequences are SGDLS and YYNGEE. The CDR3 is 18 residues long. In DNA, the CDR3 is TGTGCCAGCAGCGTTTCAGGGACTAGCGGAAGCTCCTACAATGAGCAGTTCTTC. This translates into CASSVSGTSGSSYNEQFF.

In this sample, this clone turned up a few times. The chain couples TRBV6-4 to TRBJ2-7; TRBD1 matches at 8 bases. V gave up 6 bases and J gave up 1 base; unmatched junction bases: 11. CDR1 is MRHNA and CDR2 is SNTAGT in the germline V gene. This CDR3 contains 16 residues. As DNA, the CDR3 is TGTGCCAGCAGCGACGATGGACAGGGCTCGTCCTACGAGCAGTACTTC. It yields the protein CASSDDGQGSSYEQYF.

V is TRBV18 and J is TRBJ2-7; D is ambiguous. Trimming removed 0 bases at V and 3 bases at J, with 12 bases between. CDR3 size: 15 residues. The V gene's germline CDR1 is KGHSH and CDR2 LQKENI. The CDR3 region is CASSPPGTPIYEQYF. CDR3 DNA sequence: TGTGCCAGCTCACCACCGGGTACCCCCATCTACGAGCAGTACTTC.

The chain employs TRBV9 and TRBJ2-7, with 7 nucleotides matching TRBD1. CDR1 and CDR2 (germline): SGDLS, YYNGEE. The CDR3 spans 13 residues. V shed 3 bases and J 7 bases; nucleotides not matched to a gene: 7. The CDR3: CASSGYRGQEQYF. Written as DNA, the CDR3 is TGTGCCAGCAGCGGATACAGGGGTCAGGAGCAGTACTTC.